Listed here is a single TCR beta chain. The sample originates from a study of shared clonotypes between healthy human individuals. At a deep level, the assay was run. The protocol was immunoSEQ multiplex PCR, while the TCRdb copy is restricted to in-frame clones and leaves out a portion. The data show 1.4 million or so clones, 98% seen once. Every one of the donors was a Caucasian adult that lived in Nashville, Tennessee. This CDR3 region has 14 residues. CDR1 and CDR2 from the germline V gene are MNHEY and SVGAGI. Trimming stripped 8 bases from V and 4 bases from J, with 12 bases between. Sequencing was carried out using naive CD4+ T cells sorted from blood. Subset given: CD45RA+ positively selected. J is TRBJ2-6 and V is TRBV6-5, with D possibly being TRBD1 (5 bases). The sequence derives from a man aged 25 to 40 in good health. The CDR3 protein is CASFGATGANVLTF. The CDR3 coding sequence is TGTGCCAGCTTTGGGGCAACCGGGGCCAACGTCCTGACTTTC.